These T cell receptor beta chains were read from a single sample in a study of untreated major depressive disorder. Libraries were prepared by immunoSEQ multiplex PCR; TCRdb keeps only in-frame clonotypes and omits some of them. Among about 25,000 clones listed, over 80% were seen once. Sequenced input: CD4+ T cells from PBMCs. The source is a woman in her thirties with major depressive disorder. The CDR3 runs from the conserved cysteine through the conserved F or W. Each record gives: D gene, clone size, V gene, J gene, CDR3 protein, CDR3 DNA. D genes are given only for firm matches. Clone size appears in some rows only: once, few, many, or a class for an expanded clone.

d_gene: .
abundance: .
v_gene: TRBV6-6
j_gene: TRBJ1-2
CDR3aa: CASSHRESGYGYTF
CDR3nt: TGTGCCAGCAGCCACAGGGAAAGTGGCTATGGCTACACCTTC

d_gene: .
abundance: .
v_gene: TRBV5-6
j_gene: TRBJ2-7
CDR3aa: CASSKAGWSYEQYF
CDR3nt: TGTGCCAGCAGCAAGGCGGGCTGGTCGTACGAGCAGTACTTC

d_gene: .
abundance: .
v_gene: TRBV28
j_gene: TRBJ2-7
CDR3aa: CASNGYEQYF
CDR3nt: TGTGCCAGCAACGGCTACGAGCAGTACTTC

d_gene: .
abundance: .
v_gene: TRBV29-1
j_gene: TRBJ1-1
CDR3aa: CSATIGRNTEAFF
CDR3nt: TGCAGCGCCACAATAGGGAGAAACACTGAAGCTTTCTTT

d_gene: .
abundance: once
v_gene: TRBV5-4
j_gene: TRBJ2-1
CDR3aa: CASSLVGGVSYNEQFF
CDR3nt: TGTGCCAGCAGCCTCGTGGGCGGGGTGTCCTACAATGAGCAGTTCTTC

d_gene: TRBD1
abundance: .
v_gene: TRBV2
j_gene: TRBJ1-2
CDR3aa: CASSYTWTGQKGGYTF
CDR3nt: TGTGCCAGCAGTTACACTTGGACAGGCCAAAAGGGTGGCTACACCTTC

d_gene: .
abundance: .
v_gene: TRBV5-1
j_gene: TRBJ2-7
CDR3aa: CASSLVQGGSYEQYF
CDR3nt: TGCGCCAGCAGCTTGGTGCAGGGGGGGTCCTACGAGCAGTACTTC

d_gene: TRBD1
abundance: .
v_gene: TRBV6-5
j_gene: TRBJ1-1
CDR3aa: CASRKTGAPVEAFF
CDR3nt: TGTGCCAGCAGAAAGACAGGGGCGCCTGTAGAAGCTTTCTTT

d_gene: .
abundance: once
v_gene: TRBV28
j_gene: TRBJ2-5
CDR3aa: CASSLDFEGGETQYF
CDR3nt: TGTGCCAGCAGTTTGGATTTTGAGGGCGGGGAGACCCAGTACTTC

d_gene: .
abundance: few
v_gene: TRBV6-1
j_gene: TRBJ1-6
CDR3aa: CASRPEFDNSPLHF
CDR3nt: TGTGCCAGCAGGCCGGAGTTCGATAATTCACCCCTCCACTTT

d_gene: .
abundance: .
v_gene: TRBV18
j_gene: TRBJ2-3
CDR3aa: CASSSSSTDTQYF
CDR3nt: TGTGCCAGCTCCAGCAGTAGCACAGATACGCAGTATTTT

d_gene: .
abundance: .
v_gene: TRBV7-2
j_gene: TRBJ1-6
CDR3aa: CASSLAAALGPSPLHF
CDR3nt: TGTGCCAGCAGCTTAGCGGCTGCCCTCGGGCCCTCACCCCTCCACTTT

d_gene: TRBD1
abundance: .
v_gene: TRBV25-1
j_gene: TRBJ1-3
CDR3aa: CASSQTGRNTIYF
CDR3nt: TGTGCCAGCAGTCAGACAGGGAGAAACACCATATATTTT

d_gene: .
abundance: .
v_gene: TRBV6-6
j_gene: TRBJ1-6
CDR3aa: CASIQAFSSPLHF
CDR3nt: TGTGCCAGCATCCAGGCCTTCAGCTCACCCCTCCACTTT

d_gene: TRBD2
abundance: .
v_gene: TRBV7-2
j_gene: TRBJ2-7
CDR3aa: CASSSQPLAGDNEQYF
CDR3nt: TGTGCCAGCAGCTCCCAGCCTCTAGCGGGGGATAACGAGCAGTACTTC

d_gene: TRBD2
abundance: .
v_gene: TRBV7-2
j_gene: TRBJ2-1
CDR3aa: CASSLVPGGRNEQFF
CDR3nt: TGTGCCAGCAGCTTAGTTCCGGGGGGGCGGAATGAGCAGTTCTTC

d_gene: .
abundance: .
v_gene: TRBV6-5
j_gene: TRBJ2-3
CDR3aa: CASRGPIRADTQYF
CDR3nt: TGTGCCAGCAGAGGTCCTATCCGCGCAGATACGCAGTATTTT

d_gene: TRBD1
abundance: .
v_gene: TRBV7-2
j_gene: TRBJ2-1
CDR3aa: CASSSGQGFYNEQFF
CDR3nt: TGTGCCAGCAGCTCGGGACAGGGCTTTTACAATGAGCAGTTCTTC

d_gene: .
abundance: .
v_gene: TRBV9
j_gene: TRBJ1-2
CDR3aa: CASSVDPSGDGYTF
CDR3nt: TGTGCCAGCAGCGTCGATCCTTCAGGCGATGGCTACACCTTC

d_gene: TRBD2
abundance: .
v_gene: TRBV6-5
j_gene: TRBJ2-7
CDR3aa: CASTGLAGYEQYF
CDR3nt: TGTGCCAGCACGGGACTAGCGGGTTACGAGCAGTACTTC

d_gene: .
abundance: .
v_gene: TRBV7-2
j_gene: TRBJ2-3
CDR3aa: CASSLSLSTDTQYF
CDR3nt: TGTGCCAGCAGCTTATCCCTTAGCACAGATACGCAGTATTTT

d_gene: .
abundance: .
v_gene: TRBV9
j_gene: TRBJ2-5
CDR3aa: CASSVSGRETQYF
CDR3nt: TGTGCCAGCAGCGTGTCGGGGAGAGAGACCCAGTACTTC

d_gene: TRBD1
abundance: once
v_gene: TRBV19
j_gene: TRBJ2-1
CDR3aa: CASSMKGRGLYNEQFF
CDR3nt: TGTGCCAGTAGTATGAAGGGCAGGGGGCTTTACAATGAGCAGTTCTTC

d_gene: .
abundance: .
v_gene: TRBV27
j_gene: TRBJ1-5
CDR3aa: CASRLYSNQPQHF
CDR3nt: TGTGCCAGCAGGCTTTATAGCAATCAGCCCCAGCATTTT

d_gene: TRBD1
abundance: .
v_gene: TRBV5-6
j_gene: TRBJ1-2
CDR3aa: CASSPTGAEGGYTF
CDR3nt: TGTGCCAGCAGCCCGACAGGGGCCGAGGGCGGCTACACCTTC

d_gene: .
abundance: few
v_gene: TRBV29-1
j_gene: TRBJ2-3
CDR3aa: CSVVSFTSTDTQYF
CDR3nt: TGCAGCGTTGTAAGTTTCACCAGCACAGATACGCAGTATTTT

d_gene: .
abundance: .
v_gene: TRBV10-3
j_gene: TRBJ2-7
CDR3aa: CAISERNEQYF
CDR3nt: TGTGCCATCAGTGAAAGGAACGAGCAGTACTTC

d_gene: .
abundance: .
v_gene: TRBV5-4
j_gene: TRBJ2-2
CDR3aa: CASSPTGGLGTGELFF
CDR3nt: TGTGCCAGCAGCCCGACCGGGGGGCTAGGTACCGGGGAGCTGTTTTTT

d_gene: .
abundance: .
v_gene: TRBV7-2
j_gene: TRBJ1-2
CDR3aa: CASSLVIDSSPSGYTF
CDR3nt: TGTGCCAGCAGCTTAGTTATTGACAGTTCTCCCTCTGGCTACACCTTC

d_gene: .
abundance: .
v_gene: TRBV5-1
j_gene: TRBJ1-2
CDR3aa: CASSLEGDTNYGYTF
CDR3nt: TGCGCCAGCAGCTTAGAGGGGGACACCAACTATGGCTACACCTTC

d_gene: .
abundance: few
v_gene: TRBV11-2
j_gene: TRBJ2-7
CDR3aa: CASSPTTGSGAYEQYF
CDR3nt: TGTGCCAGCAGCCCTACGACAGGAAGTGGGGCCTACGAGCAGTACTTC

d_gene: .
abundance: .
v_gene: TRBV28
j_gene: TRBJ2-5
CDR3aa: CASSAGRFTQYF
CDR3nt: TGTGCCAGCAGTGCCGGACGGTTTACCCAGTACTTC

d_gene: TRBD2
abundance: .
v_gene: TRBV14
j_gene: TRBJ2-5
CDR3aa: CASSQERGGGAGETQYF
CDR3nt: TGTGCCAGCAGCCAAGAACGCGGCGGGGGGGCTGGAGAGACCCAGTACTTC

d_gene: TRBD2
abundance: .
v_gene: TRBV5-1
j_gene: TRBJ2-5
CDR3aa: CASSFSGREETQYF
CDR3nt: TGCGCCAGCAGCTTTTCAGGGAGGGAAGAGACCCAGTACTTC

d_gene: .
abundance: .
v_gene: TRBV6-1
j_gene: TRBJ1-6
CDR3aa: CALGPSSYNSPLHF
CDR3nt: TGTGCCCTAGGACCGAGCTCCTATAATTCACCCCTCCACTTT

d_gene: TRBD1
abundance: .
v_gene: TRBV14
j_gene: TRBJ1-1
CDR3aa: CASSRQGSFAEAFF
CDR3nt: TGTGCCAGCAGTAGACAGGGTTCGTTCGCTGAAGCTTTCTTT

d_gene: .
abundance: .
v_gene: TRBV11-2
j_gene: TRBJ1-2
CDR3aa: CASSHSYRLEGYTF
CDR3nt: TGTGCCAGCAGCCATTCATATCGTCTGGAGGGCTACACCTTC

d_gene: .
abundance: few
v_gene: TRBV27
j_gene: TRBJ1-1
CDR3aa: CASRGWLRANTEAFF
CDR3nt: TGTGCCAGCAGAGGGTGGTTGAGGGCCAACACTGAAGCTTTCTTT

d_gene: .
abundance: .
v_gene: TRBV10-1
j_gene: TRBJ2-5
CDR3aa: CASSGRGSGRADEETQYF
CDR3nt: TGCGCCAGCAGTGGGAGGGGGAGTGGGAGGGCCGACGAAGAGACCCAGTACTTC

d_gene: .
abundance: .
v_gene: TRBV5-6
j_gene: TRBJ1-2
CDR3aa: CASLSAGVASGYTF
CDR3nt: TGTGCCAGCCTCTCCGCGGGGGTTGCCTCTGGCTACACCTTC

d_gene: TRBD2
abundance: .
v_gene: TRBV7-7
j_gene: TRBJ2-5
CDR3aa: CASSGGLGEGSQYF
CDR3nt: TGTGCTAGCAGCGGGGGACTAGGGGAGGGTAGCCAGTACTTC

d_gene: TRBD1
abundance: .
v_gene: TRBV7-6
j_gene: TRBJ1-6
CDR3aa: CASSSRQGSNSPLHF
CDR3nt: TGTGCCAGCAGCTCACGACAGGGGTCTAATTCACCCCTCCACTTT

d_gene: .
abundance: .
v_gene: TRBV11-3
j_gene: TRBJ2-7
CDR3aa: CASSPTQVSYEQYF
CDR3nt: TGTGCCAGCAGCCCCACCCAGGTGTCCTACGAGCAGTACTTC

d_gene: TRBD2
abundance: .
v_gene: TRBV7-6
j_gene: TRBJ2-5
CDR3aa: CASSSSGRVETQYF
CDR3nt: TGTGCCAGCAGCTCTAGCGGGAGAGTTGAGACCCAGTACTTC

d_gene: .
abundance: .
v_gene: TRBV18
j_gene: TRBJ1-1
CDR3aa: CASSWDENTEAFF
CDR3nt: TGTGCCAGCTCATGGGACGAGAACACTGAAGCTTTCTTT

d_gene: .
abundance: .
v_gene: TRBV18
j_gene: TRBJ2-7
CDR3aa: CASSTTPQIYEQYF
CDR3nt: TGTGCCAGCTCAACGACCCCACAGATCTACGAGCAGTACTTC

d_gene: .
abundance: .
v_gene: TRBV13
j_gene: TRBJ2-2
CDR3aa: CASSLSGDHTGELFF
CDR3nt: TGTGCCAGCAGCTTATCGGGGGATCACACCGGGGAGCTGTTTTTT

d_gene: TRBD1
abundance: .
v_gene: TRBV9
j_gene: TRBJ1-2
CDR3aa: CASSALGAGGSVLGYTF
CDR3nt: TGTGCCAGCAGCGCACTTGGGGCAGGGGGTTCGGTTCTTGGCTACACCTTC

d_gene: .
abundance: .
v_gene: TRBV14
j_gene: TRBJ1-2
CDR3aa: CASSQGGYGYTF
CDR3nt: TGTGCCAGCAGCCAAGGGGGCTATGGCTACACCTTC

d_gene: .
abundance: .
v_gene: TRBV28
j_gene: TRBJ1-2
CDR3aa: CASSSGTNYGYTF
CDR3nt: TGTGCCAGCAGTTCCGGGACTAACTATGGCTACACCTTC

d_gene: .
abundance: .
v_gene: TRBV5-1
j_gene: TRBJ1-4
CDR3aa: CASSRERATNEKLFF
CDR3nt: TGCGCCAGCAGCCGGGAGCGGGCAACTAATGAAAAACTGTTTTTT

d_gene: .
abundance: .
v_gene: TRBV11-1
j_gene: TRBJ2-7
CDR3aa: CASSFTSYEQYF
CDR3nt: TGTGCCAGCAGTTTCACTTCCTACGAGCAGTACTTC